The T cell receptor beta chain described here comes from a study of cytomegalovirus exposure and HLA in healthy donors (dated 2017 in TCRdb). With regard to the full study: An earlier analysis of approximately 600 of the donors reported 250 to 300 Gb of sequence data and some 100 million unique TCR beta sequences from about 180 million T cells. In an earlier analysis of 587 of the donors, high-throughput TCR beta sequencing was used to judge whether each TCR beta V gene segment behaved as functional or pseudogenic. High-throughput TCR immunosequencing, statistical association of individual TCRs with disease status, and machine learning were combined to predict cytomegalovirus infection status. An early release covering 550 to 700 HLA-typed donors comprised about 300 gigabases of sequencing data and around 80 million unique TCR sequences. Alongside the repertoire data, information on donor age, sex, ethnicity and CMV serostatus was compiled. Genome-wide SNP genotypes for about 60% of the 666 donors were used in a later genetic analysis, which treated that subset as a discovery cohort. Among some 410 genotyped donors of the cohort, an average of around 240,000 unique TCR beta nucleotide sequences were sequenced per donor, around a sixth of them non-productive. The aim of the study was to test whether cataloging public T cell receptors could identify signatures of past pathogen exposure. Of the roughly 410 genotyped donors, more than 75% were placed in the genetic ancestry cluster associated with self-reported Caucasian donors. Typing coverage varied by locus: about 629-640 donors for A, B, C, DRB1 and DQB1; some 520 for DQA1; approximately 610 for DPA1; 450 to 480 for DPB1. Every repertoire in the discovery cohort had been generated on one and the same sequencing platform. HLA typing covered class I and class II loci at four-digit resolution. A later analysis re-examined previously published TCR beta repertoires from 600 to 700 donors and added high-resolution HLA genotyping to investigate patterns of TCR occurrence. In the later analysis, no new phenotypic data were used to find candidate immune exposures; instead, reliance was placed on TCR beta sequences and their occurrence across donors. Besides the first cohort of hundreds of subjects, a separate validation cohort made up of 120 different subjects was used. The study profiled the T cell repertoires of 666 subjects by immunosequencing and related them to cytomegalovirus serostatus. Roughly 5 DR-DQ haplotypes were handled as single units for association and clustering, since linkage in the cohort was strong. The research as a whole found: In a later analysis, several top co-occurrence clusters were reported to appear linked to parvovirus B19, influenza, CMV and Epstein-Barr virus. In the study, approximately 150 TCR beta chains were listed as associated with cytomegalovirus. In an earlier analysis of some 640 of the donors, most TCR beta V segments were observed in productive rearrangements about 87% or about 30% of the time, broadly matching IMGT annotations. According to a later analysis, most CMV-associated TCR beta chains appeared to be HLA-restricted, and the HLA associations seemed to be driven largely by CMV exposure. About 17 rarely observed V segments, including chromosome 9 orphons, were excluded from the earlier analysis of about 610 of the donors because counts were too low. A few of the identified cytomegalovirus-associated TCR beta chains were confirmed in vitro to be specific for cytomegalovirus antigens. V-gene and J-gene trimming of TCR beta chains was associated with a missense DCLRE1C variant in a later genetic analysis, and the association was replicated in an independent cohort. The authors suggested that the approach could potentially be generalized to other disease states and immunological phenotypes. Across donors, most TCR sequences were observed very rarely, whereas some public TCRs were present in many individuals. Sequencing depth was assumed to be roughly uniform across donors in the presence/absence analyses, though that assumption may not hold. Assigning TCR associations to individual alleles was difficult when HLA alleles, especially DR and DQ, strongly co-occurred. A later analysis found that TCR association rates varied across HLA loci, with DRB1 alleles showing the most associated TCRs and HLA-C alleles the fewest. Compared with the 666-donor mean, donors in an Asian-associated ancestry cluster had fewer N-insertions in productive TCRs, according to a later genetic analysis. Because the 87-base-pair reads could not distinguish some IMGT-functional V segments, including TRBV6-2 and TRBV6-3, those segments were excluded. CMV serostatus was the only immune exposure information available for the cohort. Compared with equally common non-associated chains, HLA-associated TCR beta chains in a later analysis were more clonally expanded and had lower generation probabilities. Specific HLA alleles were associated with 16,951 TCR beta sequences at a false discovery rate of 0.05 in a later analysis. A group of highly shared sequence variants was considered likely to be a technical artifact of the sequencing pipeline. A further reported finding was that TCR beta sequences accurately predicted the HLA-A and HLA-B alleles for most subjects in the first cohort. Linkage disequilibrium might explain the correlated functional status among segregating V segments, but an unknown experimental factor could not be ruled out. The cohort was sequenced for TCR beta chains only, and without alpha or paired-chain data the features that could be detected were limited. Cytomegalovirus status was reported to be diagnosed by the classifier with high specificity and sensitivity in both the original and validation cohorts. Because HLA typing was missing for some donors at each locus, association tests included only the typed subset.

Library creation used the immunoSEQ multiplex PCR assay. For the multiplex PCR, a mixture combining 60 forward primers for TCR Vbeta segments and 13 reverse primers for TCR Jbeta segments was used. A multiplex PCR assay on genomic DNA amplified the CDR3 region of rearranged TCR beta genes. The Illumina HiSeq System was used to sequence the amplified TCR beta libraries as 87-base-pair reads. Regarding the original processing steps: A later analysis counted tens of millions of unique TCR beta chains across the 550 to 800 repertoires, and some 11 million of these chains were shared by at least two donors. Raw reads were error-corrected and collapsed into unique sequences with a nearest-neighbor algorithm that merged closely related sequences to remove PCR and sequencing errors. CDR3 sequences were aligned to IMGT reference sequences to assign V, D and J gene segments. For a sequence to be retained, a match of at least six nucleotides was required to both a V gene segment and a J gene segment. A rearrangement counted as productive if the CDR3 had no stop codons and remained in frame with V and J, and every other rearrangement counted as non-productive. CDR3 was defined by IMGT convention, running from the second conserved V-encoded cysteine to the conserved J-encoded phenylalanine. The earlier analysis of some 600 of the donors excluded sequences that lacked an unambiguous match to a single V gene segment. An earlier analysis of several hundred of the donors called V segments functional above 56.7% productive rearrangements and segregating when the between-donor standard deviation exceeded 5%. To diagnose cytomegalovirus status from the catalog of TCR beta chain sequences, a statistical classification framework was built. V and J gene assignment, in a later analysis, came from comparing TCR nucleotide sequences with IMGT/GENE-DB human TR gene sequences. Using the TCRdist pipeline, a later analysis assigned CDR3 sequences along with most-parsimonious VDJ recombination scenarios. A later analysis defined each TCR beta chain by its CDR3 amino acid sequence plus V-gene family, and excluded reads lacking a unique V-gene family. A later analysis removed nearly 600 highly shared, low-generation-probability nucleotide sequences to deal with suspected cross-contamination and a sequencing artifact. For each public chain, a later analysis derived a clonal expansion index from normalized ranks of inferred template counts within each repertoire. A later analysis computed generation probabilities with a VDJ recombination model fitted to out-of-frame rearrangements, and checked the results against IGoR. Hypergeometric tests were used in a later analysis to score TCR-TCR, TCR-HLA and TCR-CMV co-occurrence, with a repertoire-size bias correction applied to the TCR pairs. False discovery rates were estimated in a later analysis by permuting HLA or CMV assignments 20 times. A later analysis grouped co-occurring TCRs with DBSCAN, adding TCRdist sequence similarity when clustering within HLA-allele-positive subsets. Repertoires with fewer than 30,000 or more than 120,000 public chains were left out of co-occurrence clustering, as were about five repertoires with anomalous nucleotide sharing. Entries here come from immuneACCESS through TCRdb and include only in-frame sequences with V and J called. Some clones fail to appear in such tables; in the studies checked, an unresolved V gene covers under half of the shortfall, and the cause of the remainder is unknown. V and J calls and clone size are given by that table; D and trimming were obtained from the DNA. This sample comprises under 200,000 clones, about three quarters of them detected only once. Jointly, the top ten make up more than 1.1% of the sample.

Per the germline V gene, SGHDT is the CDR1 and YYEEEE is the CDR2. Relative to germline, V is 4 bases shorter and J is 0 bases shorter, with 11 bases between their ends. Inclusive of the bounding cysteine and phenylalanine, the CDR3 is 15 residues long. Only the CDR3 DNA stays, 45 bases, in frame from base 1. In total, around 600 healthy bone marrow donors made up the cohort. At the time of sampling, every cohort member was nominally healthy, though immune exposures that went unrecorded were likely present. The donor tested CMV seronegative and was one of the 352 seronegative cohort members. A peripheral blood sample was collected from each donor, and TCR beta sequencing was performed on peripheral blood mononuclear cells. Genomic DNA was extracted from the blood cell samples with the Qiagen DNeasy Blood Extraction Kit. As to this clone: It has no known antigen specificity. Base qualities are missing; no much larger clone stands one base away.

The sample comprised PBMCs. This receptor was taken from a woman aged 30 to 39 in good health and CMV-seronegative. This receptor chain uses TRBV5-6 and TRBJ1-3, with the D segment identity uncertain. In nucleotide form, the sequence is TGTGCCAGCAGCCCCGGACTTAACTCTGGAAACACCATATATTTT. Its amino acids are CASSPGLNSGNTIYF. The entire variable domain, with the stretches around the CDR3 drawn from the reference TRBV5-6 and TRBJ1-3 proteins, is DAGVTQSPTHLIKTRGQQVTLRCSPKSGHDTVSWYQQALGQGPQFIFQYYEEEERQRGNFPDRFSGHQFPNYSSELNVNALLLGDSALYLCASSPGLNSGNTIYFGEGSWLTVV.